These 5 T cell receptor beta chains share one sample of origin, sequenced in a study of T cells in Graves' hyperthyroidism and ophthalmopathy. RNA transcripts yielded amplified TCR beta CDR3 regions. A set of HTBI primers served as the primers for a first-round RT-PCR of the TCR CDR3. In TCRdb, the multiplex PCR reads were re-called with MiXCR into one record per CDR3 protein. Here the sample spans 640,000 or so distinct CDR3 sequences, roughly 14% being singletons. Sequencing used blood. Source of these receptors: a woman in her 40s with Graves' ophthalmopathy.

The V call is TRBV29-1, the J call TRBJ2-7; 9 positions agree with TRBD2. The CDR3 is made up of 13 amino acids. Trimming took 6 bases from V and 4 from J; bases not matched to a gene: 7. The germline V gene encodes CDR1 SQVTM and CDR2 ANQGSEA. CDR3 in amino acids: CSVLAGERYEQYF. The CDR3 region has the DNA TGCAGCGTATTAGCGGGAGAGAGGTACGAGCAGTACTTC.

Many counts were recorded for this clonotype. V usage is TRBV6-5 and J usage is TRBJ2-2, with D perhaps matching TRBD1 or TRBD2 (5 bases each). There are 14 residues in the CDR3. Germline V gene data show CDR1 as MNHEY and CDR2 as SVGAGI. Trimming stripped 4 bases from V and 6 bases from J, with 12 bases between. CDR3 sequence (DNA): TGTGCCAGCAGTTGGCGGGTGGGGGCCGGGGAGCTGTTTTTT. Protein product: CASSWRVGAGELFF.

The CDR3 here is CSARDHLEYWRDEQYF. In DNA, the CDR3 is TGCAGTGCTAGAGATCACCTAGAGTATTGGAGAGACGAGCAGTACTTC. The rearrangement links TRBV20-1 to TRBJ2-7; no clear D. V was pared by 0 bases and J by 5 bases, with 20 bases between. Germline values: CDR1 DFQATT, CDR2 SNEGSKA (reference sequence). The length of the CDR3 is 16 residues.

This clonotype was observed at least ten times. The chain employs TRBV12-3 or TRBV12-4 and TRBJ1-2; 7 positions agree with TRBD1. The CDR3 covers 14 residues. The V and J ends lost 2 bases and 8 bases, in that order; junction bases with no gene match: 8. The CDR3 protein is CASSLFVRGQGYTF. The CDR3 DNA sequence: TGTGCCAGCAGTTTATTCGTTAGGGGGCAAGGCTACACCTTC.

Only a few counts were recorded for this clonotype. This clone may be a read error of a much larger clone one base away. J is TRBJ2-5 and V is TRBV20-1; TRBD2 might be the D (7 bases). V lost 5 bases to trimming and J lost 5 bases, with 18 bases between them. Germline loops: CDR1 DFQATT, CDR2 SNEGSKA (reference sequence). The CDR3 sequence is 14 residues long. In DNA form, the CDR3 reads TGCAGTGCTGCAAAGGGCGGGGGCTCTGAGACCCAGTACTTC. As protein: CSAAKGGGSETQYF.